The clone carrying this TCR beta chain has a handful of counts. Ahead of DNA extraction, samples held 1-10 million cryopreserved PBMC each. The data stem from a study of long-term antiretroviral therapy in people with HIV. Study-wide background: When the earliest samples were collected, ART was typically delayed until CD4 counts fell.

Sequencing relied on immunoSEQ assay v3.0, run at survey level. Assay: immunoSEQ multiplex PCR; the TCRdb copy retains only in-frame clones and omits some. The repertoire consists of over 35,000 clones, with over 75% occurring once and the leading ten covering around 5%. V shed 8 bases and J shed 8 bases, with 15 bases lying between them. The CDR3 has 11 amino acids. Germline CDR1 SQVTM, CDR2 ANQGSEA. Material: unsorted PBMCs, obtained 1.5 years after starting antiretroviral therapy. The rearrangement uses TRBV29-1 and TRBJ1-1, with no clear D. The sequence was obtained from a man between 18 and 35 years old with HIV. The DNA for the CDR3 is TGCAGCACCGGGTCGGAAAACGAAGCTTTCTTT. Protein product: CSTGSENEAFF.